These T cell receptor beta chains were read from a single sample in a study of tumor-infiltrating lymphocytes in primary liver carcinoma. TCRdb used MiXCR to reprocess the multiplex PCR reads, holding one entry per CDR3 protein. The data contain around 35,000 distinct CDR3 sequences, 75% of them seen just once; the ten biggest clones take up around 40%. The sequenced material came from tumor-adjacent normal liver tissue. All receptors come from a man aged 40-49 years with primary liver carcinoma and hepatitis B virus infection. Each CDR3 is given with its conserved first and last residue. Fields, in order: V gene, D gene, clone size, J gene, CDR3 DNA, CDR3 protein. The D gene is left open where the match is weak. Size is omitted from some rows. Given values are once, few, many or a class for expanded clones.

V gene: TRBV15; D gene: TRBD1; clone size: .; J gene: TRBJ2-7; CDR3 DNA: TGTGCCACCAGCATAGGACAGGGGGCGCGGGAGCAGTACTTC; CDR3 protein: CATSIGQGAREQYF
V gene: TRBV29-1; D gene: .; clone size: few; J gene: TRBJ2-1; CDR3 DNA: TGCAGCGTTGAAGCTGCGAATAGCTCCTACAATGAACAGTTCTTC; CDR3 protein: CSVEAANSSYNEQFF
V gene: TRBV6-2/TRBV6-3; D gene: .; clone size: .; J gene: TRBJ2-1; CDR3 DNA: TGTGCCAGCAGCTCCATCCGAGGAGGACCCTACAATGGGCAGTTCTTC; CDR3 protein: CASSSIRGGPYNGQFF
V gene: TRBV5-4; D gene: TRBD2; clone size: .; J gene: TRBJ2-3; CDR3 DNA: TGTGCCAGCAGCTTGCTCGCGGGAGGACTTACAGATACGCAGTATTTT; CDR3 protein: CASSLLAGGLTDTQYF
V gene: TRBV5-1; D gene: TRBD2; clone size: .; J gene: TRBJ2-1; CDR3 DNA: TGCGCCAGCTTTCTTCAAGCGGGAGGTTATGAGCAGTTCTTC; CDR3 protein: CASFLQAGGYEQFF
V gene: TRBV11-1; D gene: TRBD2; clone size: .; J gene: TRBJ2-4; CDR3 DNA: TGTGCCAGCAGCTTTCCCGGGACTAGCGGAACCAAAAACATTAAGCACTTC; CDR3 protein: CASSFPGTSGTKNIKHF
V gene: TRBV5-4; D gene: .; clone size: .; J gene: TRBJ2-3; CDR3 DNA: TGTGCCAGCAACTTGGCAGAAAGGGGTACAGATACGCGGTATTTT; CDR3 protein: CASNLAERGTDTRYF
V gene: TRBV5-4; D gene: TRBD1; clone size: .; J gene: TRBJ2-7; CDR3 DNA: TGTGCCAGCAGTAACATGGCGGGCAGGGGGCTTTACGAGCAGTACTTC; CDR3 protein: CASSNMAGRGLYEQYF
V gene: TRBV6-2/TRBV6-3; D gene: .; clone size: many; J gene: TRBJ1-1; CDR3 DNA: TGTGCCAGCAGGGAAGACGGCTGGGCTGAAGCTTTCTTT; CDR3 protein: CASREDGWAEAFF
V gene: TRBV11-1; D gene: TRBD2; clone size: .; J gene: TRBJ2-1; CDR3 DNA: TGTGCCAGCAACATAGGAAAGACTAGCGGGACCTCACGGTTCGGCAATGAGCAGTTCTTT; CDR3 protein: CASNIGKTSGTSRFGNEQFF
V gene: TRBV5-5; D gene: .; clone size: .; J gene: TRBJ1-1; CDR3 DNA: TGTGCCAACAGCCATGAGGGTGAGCGGTACACTGTAGCCTTCTTT; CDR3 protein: CANSHEGERYTVAFF
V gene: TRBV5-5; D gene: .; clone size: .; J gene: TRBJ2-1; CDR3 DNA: TGTGCCAGGAGCTTAGCCCCGGACAGATACAATGAGCAGCTCTTC; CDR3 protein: CARSLAPDRYNEQLF
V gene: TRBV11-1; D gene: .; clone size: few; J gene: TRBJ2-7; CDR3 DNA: TGTGCCAGCAGCCCAGACAGCTACGAGCAGTACTTC; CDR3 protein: CASSPDSYEQYF
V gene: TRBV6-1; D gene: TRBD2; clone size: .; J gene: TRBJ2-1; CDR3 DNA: TGTGCCAGCAGTGAGGAAGCGGGAGAATACAATGAGCAATTCTTC; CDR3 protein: CASSEEAGEYNEQFF
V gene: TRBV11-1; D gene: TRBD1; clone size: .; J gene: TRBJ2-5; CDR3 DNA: TGTGGCAGCAGTCTAGACAGGGGCCAAGAGACCCAGTACTTC; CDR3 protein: CGSSLDRGQETQYF
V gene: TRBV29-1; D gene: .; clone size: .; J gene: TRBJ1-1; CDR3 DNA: TGCTGCGTTGAGCCGAACACTGGAGCTTTCTTT; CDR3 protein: CCVEPNTGAFF
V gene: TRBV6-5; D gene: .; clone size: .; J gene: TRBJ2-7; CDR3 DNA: TGTGCCAGCAAAATATCGGGTAACTACGAGCAGTACTTT; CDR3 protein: CASKISGNYEQYF
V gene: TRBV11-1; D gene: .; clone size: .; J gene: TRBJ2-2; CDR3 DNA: TGTGCCAGCAGCCCCTCGGAGCGCGCATCCGGGGAGCTGTTTTTT; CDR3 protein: CASSPSERASGELFF
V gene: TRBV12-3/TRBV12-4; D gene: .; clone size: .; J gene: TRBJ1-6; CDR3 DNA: TGTGCCAGCTCATTGGGGGGGAGTTCACCCCTTCACTTT; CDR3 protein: CASSLGGSSPLHF
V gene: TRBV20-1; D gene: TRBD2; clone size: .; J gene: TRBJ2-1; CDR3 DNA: TGCAGTGCTAGAGATCCCCGCGGGAGCGGCAATGAGCAGTTCTTC; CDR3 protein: CSARDPRGSGNEQFF
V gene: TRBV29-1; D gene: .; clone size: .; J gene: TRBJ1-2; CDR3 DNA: TGCACCCTCAAGTTTGGACAGTCGATCTATGGCTACACCTTC; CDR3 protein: CTLKFGQSIYGYTF
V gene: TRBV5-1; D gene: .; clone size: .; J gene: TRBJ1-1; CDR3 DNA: TGCCCCTGCAGGAAGACGAACACTGAAGCTTTCTTT; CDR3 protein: CPCRKTNTEAFF
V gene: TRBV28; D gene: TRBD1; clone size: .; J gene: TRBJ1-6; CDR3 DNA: TGTGCCAGTCAACCAGGGACAGGGGGCGAGATGGAGAGTTCACCCCTCCACTTT; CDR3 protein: CASQPGTGGEMESSPLHF
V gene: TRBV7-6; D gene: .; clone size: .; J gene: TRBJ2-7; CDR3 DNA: TGTGCCAGCAGCTTCGTGACTAACGAGCAGTACTTC; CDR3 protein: CASSFVTNEQYF
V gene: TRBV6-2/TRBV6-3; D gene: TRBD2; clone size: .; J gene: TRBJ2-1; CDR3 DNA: TGTGCCAGCAATTCCTGGACTAGCGGTGGCTACAATGAGCAGTTCTTC; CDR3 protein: CASNSWTSGGYNEQFF
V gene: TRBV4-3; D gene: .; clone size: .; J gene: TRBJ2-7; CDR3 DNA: TGCACCAGCATCCAGGGAGGGGGGGAGCAGTACTTC; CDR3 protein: CTSIQGGGEQYF
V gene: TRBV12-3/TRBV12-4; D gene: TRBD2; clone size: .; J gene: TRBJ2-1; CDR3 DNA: TGTACCAGCAGTTTAGCTAGCGGGAGAATTTACAATGAGCAGTCCTTC; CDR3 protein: CTSSLASGRIYNEQSF
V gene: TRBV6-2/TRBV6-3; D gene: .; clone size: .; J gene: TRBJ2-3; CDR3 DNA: TGTGCCAACAGTCGGGTAGATACACAGTATTTT; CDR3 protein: CANSRVDTQYF
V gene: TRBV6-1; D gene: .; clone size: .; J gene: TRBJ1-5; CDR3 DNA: TGTGCCAGCAGTGAAGCGGGACACCCTAGTCAGCCCCAGCATTTC; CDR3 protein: CASSEAGHPSQPQHF
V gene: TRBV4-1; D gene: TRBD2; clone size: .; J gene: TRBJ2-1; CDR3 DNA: TGCGCCAGCAGCCAGGTTAACCCAGCGGGAGGAGGGAATGGGCAGTTCTTC; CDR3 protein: CASSQVNPAGGGNGQFF
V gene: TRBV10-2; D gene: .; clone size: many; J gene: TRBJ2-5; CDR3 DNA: TGCGCCAGCAGTGCCGGGTTACTAGCAGCTCAAGAGACCCAGTACTTC; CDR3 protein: CASSAGLLAAQETQYF
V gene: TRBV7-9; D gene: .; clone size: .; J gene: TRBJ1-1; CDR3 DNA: TGTGCTAGCAGCCCTACACCGGGGAACACTGAAGCTCTCTTT; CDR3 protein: CASSPTPGNTEALF
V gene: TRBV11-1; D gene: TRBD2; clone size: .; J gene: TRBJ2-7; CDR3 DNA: TGTGCCAGCACACCGGGGGGACCGGCGAACTACGGGCAGTACTTC; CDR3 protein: CASTPGGPANYGQYF
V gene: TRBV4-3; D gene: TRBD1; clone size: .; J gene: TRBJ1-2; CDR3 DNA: TGCGCCAGCCGCCACAGGGGAAAGAACTATGGCTACACCTTC; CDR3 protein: CASRHRGKNYGYTF
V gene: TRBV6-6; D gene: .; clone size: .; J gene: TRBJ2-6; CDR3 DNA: TGTGCCAGCAGTCGACAGGAGCGCTGGGCCAACATCCTGACTTTC; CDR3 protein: CASSRQERWANILTF
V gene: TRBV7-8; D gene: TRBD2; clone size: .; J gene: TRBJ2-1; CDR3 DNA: TGTGCCAGCTGCCTGACTAGTGGGAGGGTCGATGAGCAGTTCTTC; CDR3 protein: CASCLTSGRVDEQFF
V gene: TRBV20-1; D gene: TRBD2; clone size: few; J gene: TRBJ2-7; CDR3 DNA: TGCAGTGCTAGAGATACCCAGCGGGAGGCCATCTACGAGCAGTACTTC; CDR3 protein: CSARDTQREAIYEQYF
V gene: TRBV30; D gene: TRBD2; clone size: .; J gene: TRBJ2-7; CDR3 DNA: TGTGCCTGGAGTGTAATACACGCGGGGGGCTACTACGGCGTACGGTACTTC; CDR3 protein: CAWSVIHAGGYYGVRYF
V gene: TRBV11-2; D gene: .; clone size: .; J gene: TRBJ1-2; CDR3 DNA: TGTGCCAGCAGGCACAATAGCTACACCTTC; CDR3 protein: CASRHNSYTF
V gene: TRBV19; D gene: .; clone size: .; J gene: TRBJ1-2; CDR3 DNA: TGTGCTTCGACTAGGGAAAACGATGGCTACACCTTC; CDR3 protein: CASTRENDGYTF
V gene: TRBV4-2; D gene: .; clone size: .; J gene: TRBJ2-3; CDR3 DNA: TGTGCCAGCAGCCAAGATTACGGGTACACAGATACGCAGTATTTT; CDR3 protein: CASSQDYGYTDTQYF
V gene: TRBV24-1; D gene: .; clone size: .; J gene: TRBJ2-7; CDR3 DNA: TGTGCCACCAGTGATGGGGGTTGGGACCAGTACTTT; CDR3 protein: CATSDGGWDQYF
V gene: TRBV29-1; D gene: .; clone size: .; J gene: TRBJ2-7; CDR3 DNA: TGCAACGTGGAAACTGACAGGGACTACGAGGAGTACTTC; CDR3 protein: CNVETDRDYEEYF
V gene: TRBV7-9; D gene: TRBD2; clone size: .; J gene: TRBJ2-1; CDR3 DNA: TGTACCAGCAGCTTCTGGGGACTAGCGGGAGTTCCTGAGCAGTTATTC; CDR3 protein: CTSSFWGLAGVPEQLF
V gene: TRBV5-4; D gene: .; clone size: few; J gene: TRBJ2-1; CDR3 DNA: TGTACCAGCAGAAAGGACCCGAGCTCCTACAATAAGCAGTTCTTC; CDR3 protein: CTSRKDPSSYNKQFF
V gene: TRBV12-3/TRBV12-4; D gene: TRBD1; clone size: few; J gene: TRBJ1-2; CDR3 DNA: TGTGCCATTGGACAGGGGGTCGTTGGCTACACCTTC; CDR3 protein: CAIGQGVVGYTF
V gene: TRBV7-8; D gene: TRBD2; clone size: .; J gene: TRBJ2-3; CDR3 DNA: TGTGCCAGCATCTCCCCCGGGACTAGCGGGAGGAGTATGCAGTATTTT; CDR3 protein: CASISPGTSGRSMQYF
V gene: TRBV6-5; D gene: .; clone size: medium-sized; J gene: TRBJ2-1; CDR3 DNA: TGTGCCAGCAGTTACGTGGATGAGCAGTTCTTC; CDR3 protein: CASSYVDEQFF
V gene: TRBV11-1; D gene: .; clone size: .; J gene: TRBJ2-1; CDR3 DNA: TGTGCCAGCAGCATAGGAAAGACTAGTGGGGAATCACGGTTCGGCAATGAGCAGTTCTTC; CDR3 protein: CASSIGKTSGESRFGNEQFF
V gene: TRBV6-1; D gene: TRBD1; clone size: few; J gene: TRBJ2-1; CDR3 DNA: TGTGCCAACAGTGTAACCGGGACAGACAATGAGCAGTTCTTC; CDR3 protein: CANSVTGTDNEQFF
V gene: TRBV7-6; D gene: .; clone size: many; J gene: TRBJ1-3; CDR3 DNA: TGTGCCAGCAGCTTATTTGGACCTGGAAACACCATATATTTT; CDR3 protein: CASSLFGPGNTIYF
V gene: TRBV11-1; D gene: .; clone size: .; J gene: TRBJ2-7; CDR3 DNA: TGTGCCAGCAGCACTGGACGGCGATTCTACGAACAGTATTTC; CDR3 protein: CASSTGRRFYEQYF